Following are 6 T cell receptor beta chains from one sample sequenced in a study of CD8+CD57+ T cells in acquired aplastic anemia. The study profiled TCR beta VDJ and CDR3 using genomic DNA as template. TCRdb re-analysed the reads in MiXCR, keeping a single row per CDR3 protein. There are more than 150,000 distinct CDR3 sequences in the sample; about 64% occur only once, and 35% to 55% lies in the top ten. The source material was sorted CD4+, CD8+, or CD8+CD57+ T cells (not recorded which) from PBMCs. Receptors originate from a human donor with severe aplastic anemia or a healthy control (not recorded which).

This clonotype was found a few times. V is TRBV2 and J is TRBJ2-3; TRBD1 matches 7 bases. Trimming took 4 bases from V and 0 from J; bases not matched to a gene: 1. The CDR3 loop spans 14 amino acids. Germline V gene lookup returns CDR1 SNHLY and CDR2 FYNNEI. The CDR3 DNA is TGTGCCAGCAGTGGACAGGGTAGCACAGATACGCAGTATTTT. Its translation is CASSGQGSTDTQYF.

This rearrangement joins TRBV29-1 to TRBJ2-3; 9 nucleotides line up with TRBD2. Looked up from germline, CDR1 is SQVTM and CDR2 is ANQGSEA. The trim removed 2 bases at V and 5 bases at J, leaving 8 bases unmatched. This CDR3 comprises 15 residues. The CDR3: CSVERSGGSEDTQYF. The CDR3 nucleotides read TGCAGCGTTGAACGTAGCGGGGGATCGGAAGATACGCAGTATTTT.

This clonotype was picked up many times. V usage is TRBV10-2 and J usage is TRBJ2-1; no reliable D call. CDR3 length: 16 residues. Germline lookup yields CDR1 WSHSY and CDR2 SAAADI. Trimming removed 0 bases at V and 3 bases at J, with 12 bases between. The CDR3 bases are TGCGCCAGCAGTGAGTCTGGATGGAATAACTACAATGAGCAGTTCTTC. This codes for CASSESGWNNYNEQFF.

There are many counts of this clonotype. The genes are TRBV3-1 and TRBJ2-7; 8 nucleotides match TRBD1. The length of the CDR3 is 15 residues. CDR1 is LGHDT, CDR2 YNNKEL, per germline (reference sequence). Losses at the gene ends were 0 bases for V and 4 bases for J; bases not matched to a gene: 5. In DNA form, the CDR3 reads TGTGCCAGCAGCCAAGACAGGGGGCTCCCTTACGAGCAGTACTTC. It yields the protein CASSQDRGLPYEQYF.

This clonotype was counted ten times or more. The chain employs TRBV6-4 and TRBJ2-3; D is tentatively TRBD1 or TRBD2 (5 bases each). Trimming stripped 5 bases from V and 2 bases from J, with 11 bases between. This CDR3 contains 14 residues. CDR1 and CDR2 from the germline V gene are MRHNA and SNTAGT. The CDR3 region has the DNA TGTGCCAGCAGTAGTGGGGGTGACACAGATACGCAGTATTTT. This encodes CASSSGGDTDTQYF.

This clonotype has more than one count but fewer than ten. The rearrangement links TRBV20-1 to TRBJ2-7; D perhaps matches TRBD2 (6 bases). This CDR3 has 12 residues. The germline CDR1 and CDR2 sequences are DFQATT and SNEGSKA (reference sequence). V was cut by 0 bases and J by 12 bases, with 15 bases left in between. CDR3 protein: CSARDPLGDWYF. The CDR3 DNA reads TGCAGTGCTAGAGATCCTCTGGGGGACTGGTACTTC.